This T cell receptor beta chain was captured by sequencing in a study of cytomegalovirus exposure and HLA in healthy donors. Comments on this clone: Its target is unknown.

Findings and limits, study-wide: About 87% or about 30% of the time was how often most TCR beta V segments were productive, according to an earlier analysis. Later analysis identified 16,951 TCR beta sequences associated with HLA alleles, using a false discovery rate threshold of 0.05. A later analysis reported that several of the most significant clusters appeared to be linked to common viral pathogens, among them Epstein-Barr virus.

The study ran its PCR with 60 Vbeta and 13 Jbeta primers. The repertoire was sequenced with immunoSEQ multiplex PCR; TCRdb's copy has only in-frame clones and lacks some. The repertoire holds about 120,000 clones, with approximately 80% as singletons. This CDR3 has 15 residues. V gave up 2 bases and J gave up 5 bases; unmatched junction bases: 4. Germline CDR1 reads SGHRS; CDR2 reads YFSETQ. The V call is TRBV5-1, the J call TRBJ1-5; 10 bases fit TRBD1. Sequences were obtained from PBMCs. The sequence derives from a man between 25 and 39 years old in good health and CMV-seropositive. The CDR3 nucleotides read TGCGCCAGCAGCTTCGGGACAGGGGCGGATCAGCCCCAGCATTTT. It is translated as CASSFGTGADQPQHF.